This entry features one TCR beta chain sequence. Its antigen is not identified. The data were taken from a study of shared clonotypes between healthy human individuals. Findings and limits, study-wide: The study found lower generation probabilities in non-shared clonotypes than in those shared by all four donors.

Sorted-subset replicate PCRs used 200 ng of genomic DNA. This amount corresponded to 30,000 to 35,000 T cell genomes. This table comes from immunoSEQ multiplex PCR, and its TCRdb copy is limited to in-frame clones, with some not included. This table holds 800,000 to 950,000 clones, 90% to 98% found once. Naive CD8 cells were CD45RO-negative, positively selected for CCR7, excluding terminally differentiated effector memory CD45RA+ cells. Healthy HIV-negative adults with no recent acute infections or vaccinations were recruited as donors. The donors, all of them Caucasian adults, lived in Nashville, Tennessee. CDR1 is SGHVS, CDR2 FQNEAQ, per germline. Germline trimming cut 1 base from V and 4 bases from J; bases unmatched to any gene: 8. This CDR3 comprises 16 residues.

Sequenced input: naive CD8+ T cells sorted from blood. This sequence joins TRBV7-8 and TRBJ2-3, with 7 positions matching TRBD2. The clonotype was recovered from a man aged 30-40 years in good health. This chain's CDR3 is CASSLDWRERPDTQYF. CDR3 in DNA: TGTGCCAGCAGCTTAGATTGGCGGGAGAGGCCAGATACGCAGTATTTT.